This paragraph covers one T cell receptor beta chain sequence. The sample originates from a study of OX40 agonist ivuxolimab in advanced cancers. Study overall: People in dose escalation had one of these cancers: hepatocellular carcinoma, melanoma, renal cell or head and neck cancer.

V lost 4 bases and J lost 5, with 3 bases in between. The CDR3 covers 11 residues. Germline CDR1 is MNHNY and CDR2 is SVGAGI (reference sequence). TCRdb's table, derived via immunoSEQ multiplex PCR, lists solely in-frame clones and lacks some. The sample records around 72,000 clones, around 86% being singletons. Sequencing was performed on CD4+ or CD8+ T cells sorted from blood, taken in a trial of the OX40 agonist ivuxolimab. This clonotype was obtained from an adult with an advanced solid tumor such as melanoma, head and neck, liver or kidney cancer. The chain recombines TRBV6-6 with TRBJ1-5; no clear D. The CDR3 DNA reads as TGTGCCAGCAGTTTAGATCAGCCCCAGCATTTT. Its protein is CASSLDQPQHF.